This TCR beta chain originates from a study of blood T cell repertoires in COVID-19. Study details: The United States, Italy and Spain provided the acute and convalescent COVID-19 samples. Sample material is recorded as cDNA or gDNA derived from T cells, B-cell-depleted T cells, or PBMCs.

In the study's own analysis: Estimates of nucleated cell counts were drawn from the amplification of reference gene primers. Using immunoSEQ multiplex PCR, the repertoire was profiled, and TCRdb retains in-frame clones only, with some absent. V and J calls and clone size are copied from that table; D and trimming were computed from the DNA. The sample has over 25,000 clones, roughly 85% seen once; the top ten hold more than 20%. The CDR3 has 15 amino acids. The germline gives CDR1 MNHEY, CDR2 SMNVEV (reference sequence). Trimming took 0 bases from V and 4 from J; bases not matched to a gene: 2. J is TRBJ1-1 and V is TRBV27; 10 positions match TRBD1. The receptor comes from a human donor in a cohort sampled during active COVID-19. Sequenced material: peripheral blood. The CDR3 is CASSLSTGGATEAFF. The CDR3 coding sequence is TGTGCCAGCAGTTTATCGACAGGGGGCGCCACTGAAGCTTTCTTT.